One and the same sample provided the 6 T cell receptor beta chains below, sequenced in a study of blood T cell repertoires in COVID-19. Clones were read by immunoSEQ multiplex PCR, and TCRdb kept only the in-frame ones, dropping some. The sample includes about 180,000 clones, under 90% seen only once; the top ten take roughly 18%. The sequencing input was peripheral blood. All receptors derive from a person aged 65-85 years with COVID-19, enrolled during active disease.

The J gene is TRBJ1-5, the V gene TRBV19; 7 bases are a match to TRBD1. V lost 10 bases to trimming and J lost 0 bases; unmatched junction nucleotides: 3. From germline, CDR1 is LNHDA and CDR2 SQIVND (reference sequence). CDR3 length: 13 amino acids. The CDR3 region is CATGQASNQPQHF. CDR3 sequence (DNA): TGTGCCACTGGACAGGCTAGCAATCAGCCCCAGCATTTT.

The chain uses TRBV6-6 and TRBJ2-7; D is perhaps TRBD2 (5 bases). The CDR3 runs 16 residues. Germline V gene lookup returns CDR1 MNHNY and CDR2 SVGAGI (reference sequence). Trimming stripped 6 bases from V and 2 bases from J, with 20 bases between. The CDR3 DNA sequence: TGTGCCAGCAGCCGCACAACTAGTTATGAGACCTACGAGCAGTACTTC. Translated: CASSRTTSYETYEQYF.

V and J are TRBV5-1 and TRBJ1-1; possibly TRBD1 for D (5 bases). The CDR3 length is 14 residues. Trimming took off 0 bases at V and 4 bases at J, with 10 bases between the two ends. Germline lookup yields CDR1 SGHRS and CDR2 YFSETQ. The CDR3, as DNA: TGCGCCAGCAGCTTGGGGGGCAGTGGCACTGAAGCTTTCTTT. Encoded protein: CASSLGGSGTEAFF. The full variable domain, in which reference TRBV5-1 and TRBJ1-1 provide the parts outside the CDR3, is KAGVTQTPRYLIKTRGQQVTLSCSPISGHRSVSWYQQTPGQGLQFLFEYFSETQRNKGNFPGRFSGRQFSNSRSEMNVSTLELGDSALYLCASSLGGSGTEAFFGQGTRLTVV.

Comment on this clone: A junction end diverges from the germline sequence, so it may reflect a read error. V and J are TRBV28 and TRBJ2-7; TRBD1 is a possible D gene (6 bases). The CDR3 runs 17 residues. The germline V gene has CDR1 MDHEN and CDR2 SYDVKM. The CDR3 loop is CASSPPTGTILSNEQYF. CDR3 nucleotide sequence: TGTGCCAGCAGCCCCCCCACCGGGACAATCCTCTCCAACGAGCAGTACTTC.

This chain uses TRBV19 with TRBJ2-3; 8 bases align to TRBD2. With V trimmed by 1 base and J by 4 bases, 1 base remained unmatched. The CDR3 consists of 14 residues. CDR1 and CDR2 (germline): LNHDA, SQIVND (reference sequence). CDR3 sequence: CASSIVGRADTQYF. CDR3 nucleotides: TGTGCCAGTAGTATAGTCGGGAGGGCAGATACGCAGTATTTT.

V gene TRBV24-1 combines with J gene TRBJ1-5; possibly TRBD1 for D (5 bases). Trimming took 3 bases from V and 4 from J, leaving 9 bases between them. CDR3 length equals 14 residues. The V gene's germline CDR1 is KGHDR and CDR2 SFDVKD. CDR3 in DNA: TGTGCCACCAGTGATCCCGGGGGAAATCAGCCCCAGCATTTT. Encoded protein: CATSDPGGNQPQHF.